This T cell receptor (beta chain) stems from a study of prognosis after radiotherapy for stage I lung cancer. Study-level background: Stage I lung tumors that were newly diagnosed and primary were found in 14 to 15 patients, while a handful of patients had oligometastatic NSCLC after surgical resection of the primary tumor. Tumors proved to be squamous cell carcinoma in over 5 patients and represented adenocarcinoma in about a dozen.

In this sample, this clonotype turned up many times. CDR1 and CDR2 from the germline V gene are LNHDA and SQIVND (reference sequence). Trimming took off 10 bases at V and 5 bases at J, with 21 bases between the two ends. The CDR3 sequence is 15 residues long. Amplification of TCR beta CDR3 from genomic DNA used two-round multiplex PCR. Initially, in first-round PCR, primers specific to each TRBV and TRBJ gene were used. TCRdb re-called the multiplex PCR reads through MiXCR, storing one row per CDR3 protein. The sample consists of fewer than 40,000 distinct CDR3 sequences, less than 35% of them appearing once.

The rearrangement joins TRBV19 to TRBJ2-1; possibly TRBD1 for D (7 bases). The TCR sequence derives from a donor aged 50 or older with non-small cell lung cancer. Sequences were derived from PBMCs, sampled before or after stereotactic body radiation therapy (not recorded which). CDR3 region: CATRPGGPLDNEQFF. The CDR3 bases are TGTGCCACTCGACCAGGGGGGCCTCTCGACAATGAGCAGTTCTTC. Complete variable domain (other parts from reference TRBV19 and TRBJ2-1): DGGITQSPKYLFRKEGQNVTLSCEQNLNHDAMYWYRQDPGQGLRLIYYSQIVNDFQKGDIAEGYSVSREKKESFPLTVTSAQKNPTAFYLCATRPGGPLDNEQFFGPGTRLTVL.